The 23 T cell receptor beta chains below come from one sample, sequenced in a study of control samples from healthy donors and cancer patients (dated by TCRdb to 2019 to 2021). Library creation used the immunoSEQ multiplex PCR assay. TCRdb re-hosts the immuneACCESS table, in-frame sequences only. Its copies lack some clones; in the studies checked, an unresolved V gene accounts for under half of them, and the cause for the rest is not known. The sample has 80,000 or so clones on record, roughly 91% of them singletons. The ten largest clones take up approximately 15% of the sample. Material: blood. The origin of the receptors is a man aged 45-65 years in good health.

This chain connects TRBV19 to TRBJ2-5, with D possibly being TRBD2 (5 bases). There are 13 residues in the CDR3. CDR1 LNHDA and CDR2 SQIVND come from the germline V gene (reference sequence). V dropped 3 bases and J dropped 5 bases, with 10 bases sitting between them. The chain's CDR3 is CASSMRVLETQYF. The CDR3 DNA follows: TGTGCCAGTAGTATGAGGGTTCTGGAGACCCAGTACTTC.

V gene TRBV18 combines with J gene TRBJ1-1; D is ambiguous. The CDR3 is 14 residues long. Germline-derived CDR1 and CDR2 are KGHSH and LQKENI. Trimming removed 3 bases from V and 1 base from J, with 9 bases in between. In DNA form, the CDR3 reads TGTGCCAGCTCACCCACGGTTGGGAACACTGAAGCTTTCTTT. This codes for CASSPTVGNTEAFF.

The chain combines TRBV29-1 with TRBJ1-2, with D uncertain. The length of the CDR3 is 13 residues. Germline CDR1 is SQVTM and CDR2 is ANQGSEA. V was trimmed by 3 bases and J by 8 bases, leaving 16 bases between them. The CDR3 bases are TGCAGCGTTGAGGGTACTGTAGGGATCGGCTACACCTTC. Protein: CSVEGTVGIGYTF.

The chain employs TRBV6-5 and TRBJ2-5; no definite D call. Germline V CDR1 and CDR2: MNHEY, SVGAGI. The CDR3 consists of 15 residues. Trimming took off 6 bases at V and 0 bases at J, with 14 bases between the two ends. CDR3 sequence: CASSRMGLYQETQYF. DNA of the CDR3: TGTGCCAGCAGCCGAATGGGGTTGTACCAAGAGACCCAGTACTTC.

By share of the sample, this clone is large. The V gene is TRBV7-2, the J gene TRBJ2-6; D not resolved. The CDR3 totals 16 residues. Germline V gene data show CDR1 as SGHTA and CDR2 as FQGNSA. Trimming stripped 2 bases from V and 3 bases from J, with 11 bases between. CDR3 sequence (DNA): TGTGCCAGCAGCTTAAGTCTCGGGCGTGGGGCCAACGTCCTGACTTTC. Translation gives CASSLSLGRGANVLTF.

The chain links TRBV7-2 to TRBJ2-5; 8 nucleotides match TRBD2. The CDR3 length is 15 residues. V shed 2 bases, J shed 5 bases, and the junction held 7 bases outside the gene matches. Germline V gives CDR1 SGHTA, CDR2 FQGNSA. The CDR3 nucleotides read TGTGCCAGCAGCTTAAACGGGGGGGTTATGGAGACCCAGTACTTC. This codes for CASSLNGGVMETQYF.

The chain joins TRBV18 to TRBJ2-5, with 9 bases lining up with TRBD1. The germline gives CDR1 KGHSH, CDR2 LQKENI. With V trimmed by 6 bases and J by 2 bases, 4 bases remained unmatched. This CDR3 has 14 amino acids. The DNA of the CDR3 is TGTGCCAGCTCCCCCGACAGGGGGCAAGAGACCCAGTACTTC. Amino acid sequence: CASSPDRGQETQYF.

The chain combines TRBV11-3 with TRBJ2-3; D not certain. V was cut by 1 base and J by 5 bases, with 4 bases left in between. The V gene's germline CDR1 is SGHNT and CDR2 YENEEA. CDR3 size: 12 residues. This CDR3 is CASSLVGDTQYF. In DNA, the CDR3 is TGTGCCAGCAGCTTAGTAGGAGATACGCAGTATTTT.

The chain links TRBV6-5 to TRBJ2-2; D is perhaps TRBD1 (5 bases). The length of the CDR3 is 14 residues. V lost 8 bases and J lost 4, with 14 bases in between. CDR1 is MNHEY, CDR2 SVGAGI, per germline. The CDR3 nucleotides read TGTGCCAGCGTGTTTCAGGGCGGCACCGGGGAGCTGTTTTTT. It encodes CASVFQGGTGELFF.

The chain has TRBV5-6 and TRBJ1-3; possible D gene TRBD1, 6 bases. The ends were cut back, 4 bases at V and 4 bases at J, with 18 bases in the middle. This CDR3 has 16 residues. Per the germline V gene, CDR1 is SGHDT and CDR2 is YYEEEE. The CDR3 loop is CASSRSDRTWGNTIYF. The CDR3 DNA is TGTGCCAGCAGCCGATCGGACAGAACGTGGGGAAACACCATATATTTT. The full variable domain, completed using reference TRBV5-6 and TRBJ1-3, is DAGVTQSPTHLIKTRGQQVTLRCSPKSGHDTVSWYQQALGQGPQFIFQYYEEEERQRGNFPDRFSGHQFPNYSSELNVNALLLGDSALYLCASSRSDRTWGNTIYFGEGSWLTVV.

The chain employs TRBV2 and TRBJ1-3; TRBD1 matches 7 bases. The V gene end was trimmed by 5 bases and the J gene end by 5 bases; junction bases not matched to a gene: 3. Germline loops: CDR1 SNHLY, CDR2 FYNNEI. The CDR3 is made up of 13 amino acids. The CDR3 here is CASSWTGRNTIYF. The CDR3 DNA follows: TGTGCCAGCAGTTGGACAGGAAGAAACACCATATATTTT.

J is TRBJ2-3 and V is TRBV6-4, with unresolved D. Trimming pared 2 bases from V and 2 bases from J, leaving 5 bases between. The CDR3 extends over 13 amino acids. Germline CDR1 and CDR2: MRHNA and SNTAGT. The CDR3 region is CASSDRITDTQYF. CDR3 DNA: TGTGCCAGCAGTGACCGCATCACAGATACGCAGTATTTT.

The chain joins TRBV5-6 to TRBJ2-2; maybe TRBD1 (6 bases). Deletions cut 0 bases from V and 1 base from J, with 13 bases between. Germline-derived CDR1 and CDR2 are SGHDT and YYEEEE. There are 17 residues in the CDR3. The CDR3 bases are TGTGCCAGCAGCTTGGCGGGCAGGGGAGAGAACACCGGGGAGCTGTTTTTT. It yields the protein CASSLAGRGENTGELFF.

The V and J genes are TRBV19 and TRBJ2-3, with D hard to call. Germline lookup yields CDR1 LNHDA and CDR2 SQIVND (reference sequence). V was pared by 1 base and J by 4 bases, with 6 bases between. The CDR3 sequence is 13 residues long. Written as DNA, the CDR3 is TGTGCCAGTAGTATAGCCCCCCCAGATACGCAGTATTTT. This sequence encodes CASSIAPPDTQYF. Filled out from reference TRBV19 and TRBJ2-3, the complete variable domain reads DGGITQSPKYLFRKEGQNVTLSCEQNLNHDAMYWYRQDPGQGLRLIYYSQIVNDFQKGDIAEGYSVSREKKESFPLTVTSAQKNPTAFYLCASSIAPPDTQYFGPGTRLTVL.

The V and J genes are TRBV20-1 and TRBJ1-1; no firm D call. Germline V gene data show CDR1 as DFQATT and CDR2 as SNEGSKA (reference sequence). The V end lost 4 bases, the J end lost 1 base, and 4 bases lay between the germline ends. This CDR3 region has 11 residues. The CDR3 DNA reads as TGCAGTGCTATATGGAACACTGAAGCTTTCTTT. This gives the protein CSAIWNTEAFF.

The gene calls are TRBV11-2 and TRBJ1-6; no clear D gene. The ends were cut back, 0 bases at V and 3 bases at J, with 6 bases in the middle. Germline values: CDR1 SGHAT, CDR2 FQNNGV. CDR3 size: 15 residues. The CDR3 nucleotides are TGTGCCAGCAGCTTAGACGGAGACTATAATTCACCCCTCCACTTT. This codes for CASSLDGDYNSPLHF.

The V and J genes are TRBV10-3 and TRBJ1-6, with D perhaps TRBD1 (5 bases). CDR3 length: 12 amino acids. V was cut by 8 bases and J by 9 bases, with 11 bases left in between. Germline V lookup: CDR1 ENHRY, CDR2 SYGVKD. In nucleotides, the CDR3 is TGTGCCATCGCACCAGGGACTTCACCCCTCCACTTT. Amino acid sequence: CAIAPGTSPLHF.

The chain couples TRBV12-5 to TRBJ1-5, with D maybe TRBD1 (5 bases). CDR3 length equals 13 residues. Trimming left V 5 bases short and J 4 bases short, with 9 bases between. CDR1 LGHNT and CDR2 FRNRAP come from the germline V gene. The CDR3 spells CASGDQGNQPQHF. The CDR3 nucleotides read TGTGCTAGTGGTGATCAGGGAAATCAGCCCCAGCATTTT. The full variable domain, rest sourced from reference TRBV12-5 and TRBJ1-5, is DARVTQTPRHKVTEMGQEVTMRCQPILGHNTVFWYRQTMMQGLELLAYFRNRAPLDDSGMPKDRFSAEMPDATLATLKIQPSEPRDSAVYFCASGDQGNQPQHFGDGTRLSIL.

The chain has TRBV2 and TRBJ1-1; 7 nucleotides match TRBD1. Per the germline V gene, CDR1 is SNHLY and CDR2 is FYNNEI. Germline trimming cut 6 bases from V and 4 bases from J; bases unmatched to any gene: 5. The CDR3 covers 13 residues. The CDR3 bases are TGTGCCAGCAGGCAGGGGGGTGTCACTGAAGCTTTCTTT. It yields the protein CASRQGGVTEAFF. Based on the CDR3 plus reference TRBV2 and TRBJ1-1, the full variable domain is EPEVTQTPSHQVTQMGQEVILRCVPISNHLYFYWYRQILGQKVEFLVSFYNNEISEKSEIFDDQFSVERPDGSNFTLKIRSTKLEDSAMYFCASRQGGVTEAFFGQGTRLTVV.

The chain couples TRBV10-3 to TRBJ2-3; D call uncertain. Trimming cost V 3 bases and J 1 base, with 5 bases left between them. The CDR3 contains 13 residues. In germline, CDR1 is ENHRY, CDR2 SYGVKD. CDR3 nucleotide sequence: TGTGCCATCAGTGAAAGGGGCACAGATACGCAGTATTTT. It yields the protein CAISERGTDTQYF.

The V call is TRBV4-1, the J call TRBJ2-1; D is unresolved. Germline V gives CDR1 MGHRA, CDR2 YSYEKL. The germline V and J ends were trimmed by 0 bases and 1 base, with 1 base remaining between them. CDR3 length equals 13 residues. In DNA, the CDR3 is TGCGCCAGCAGCCAAGAGTCCTACAATGAGCAGTTCTTC. This gives the protein CASSQESYNEQFF.

The sample holds a few counts of this clone. The CDR3 loop reads CASSLDGSGNTIYF. CDR3 sequence (DNA): TGCGCCAGCAGCCTGGACGGCTCTGGAAACACCATATATTTT. This chain connects TRBV5-1 to TRBJ1-3; D is undetermined. Germline V gives CDR1 SGHRS, CDR2 YFSETQ. V was trimmed by 4 bases and J by 0 bases, leaving 8 bases between them. CDR3 length: 14 residues.

The chain is built from TRBV12-5 and TRBJ2-5, with a possible D match to TRBD2 (6 bases). CDR3 size: 14 residues. The ends were cut back, 7 bases at V and 1 base at J, with 13 bases in the middle. Germline V gene lookup returns CDR1 LGHNT and CDR2 FRNRAP. CDR3 sequence (DNA): TGTGCTAGTGTCCGGGACTCCTTCCAAGAGACCCAGTACTTC. Translation: CASVRDSFQETQYF.